This T cell receptor (beta chain) was captured by sequencing in a study of blood T cells in healthy people across ages. Study-wide results and limits: Bulk PBMC profiling left naive and antigen-experienced comparisons inconclusive. With donor CMV status unknown, expanded clonotype changes were possibly confounded.

Remarks on this clonotype: Its antigen is not identified.

Next came a second PCR, run for about 6 to 12 cycles, which used a sample-barcoded 5' primer along with a J-beta primer mix. TCRdb called the 5' RACE reads again in MiXCR, with one record for every CDR3 protein. The profile covers roughly 1,000,000 distinct CDR3 sequences, with 20% to 25% appearing a single time and 0.75% taken by the ten largest. These sequences were also reported in another study, on T cells of mothers and their children.

Sequencing was done on a sample of blood. This receptor was identified in a girl aged 2 to 9 in good health.

For the CDR3, the DNA is TGTGCCAGCAGCTTAGGCAGGGCGGCTGGAAACACCATATATTTT. It yields the protein CASSLGRAAGNTIYF. This chain joins TRBV5-5 and TRBJ1-3, with a possible D match to TRBD1 (5 bases). This CDR3 region has 15 residues. From germline, CDR1 is SGHKS and CDR2 YYEKEE (reference sequence). V was cut by 2 bases and J by 2 bases, with 11 bases left in between.